These 20 T cell receptor beta chains originate from one sample sequenced in a study of spatial heterogeneity in lung cancer. Documented time point: sample taken at primary tumor resection. TCRdb fed the 5' RACE reads into MiXCR, producing one record per CDR3 protein. This sample yields a few thousand distinct CDR3 sequences, of which approximately 3.9% are seen a single time; roughly an eighth belongs to the top ten. Sequenced material: normal lung tissue next to the tumor, taken at surgery. These receptors originate from a male donor with early-stage non-small cell lung cancer.

In its sample, this clonotype was seen many times. V gene TRBV12-3 or TRBV12-4 combines with J gene TRBJ1-2; D not certain. The V and J ends lost 5 bases and 3 bases respectively, with 10 bases between them. The CDR3 has 13 residues. CDR3 loop: CASSRDTDYGYTF. For the CDR3, the DNA is TGTGCCAGCAGTAGAGACACGGACTATGGCTACACCTTC.

This clonotype was counted at least ten times. The CDR3 DNA reads TGCAGCGTTGAAGATCCTTGGCAGGGGGCGGTCGGGGAGCTGTTTTTT. Encoded protein: CSVEDPWQGAVGELFF. The V gene is TRBV29-1, the J gene TRBJ2-2; TRBD1 agrees at 8 bases. The J segment lost 7 bases and the V segment lost 0 bases, leaving 10 bases of the junction unmatched. The CDR3 runs 16 residues. Germline V lookup: CDR1 SQVTM, CDR2 ANQGSEA.

This clonotype ranks as medium-sized. The chain is built from TRBV29-1 and TRBJ2-1; TRBD2 aligns across 14 bases. The germline V gene encodes CDR1 SQVTM and CDR2 ANQGSEA. V gave up 6 bases and J gave up 9 bases; unmatched junction bases: 4. The CDR3 is 13 residues long. In DNA, the CDR3 is TGCAGCGTGACTAGCGGGGGGGGTAGTGAGCAGTTCTTC. This encodes CSVTSGGGSEQFF.

This clonotype is classed as medium-sized. The chain recombines TRBV7-9 with TRBJ2-6; no firm D call. Germline-derived CDR1 and CDR2 are SEHNR and FQNEAQ (reference sequence). CDR3 length: 15 amino acids. With 4 bases removed from V and 0 bases from J, the gap between germline ends came to 7 bases. Here the CDR3 DNA reads TGTGCCAGCAGCTCCCCCGACTCTGGGGCCAACGTCCTGACTTTC. Translated, it gives CASSSPDSGANVLTF.

This clonotype is judged medium-sized. The chain employs TRBV10-3 and TRBJ1-2; 9 bases map to TRBD1. Unmatched junction bases numbered 8, after V lost 4 bases and J lost 2 bases. This CDR3 comprises 16 residues. Germline assignment: CDR1 ENHRY and CDR2 SYGVKD. The CDR3 spells CAISAVQGAQNYGYTF. The CDR3 coding sequence is TGTGCCATCAGTGCCGTACAGGGGGCGCAAAACTATGGCTACACCTTC.

This clonotype was seen at least ten times. The J gene is TRBJ1-2, the V gene TRBV19, with D possibly TRBD1 on 5 matching bases. The CDR3 consists of 15 residues. Trimming took 3 bases from V and 4 from J, leaving 15 bases between them. Germline V gene data show CDR1 as LNHDA and CDR2 as SQIVND (reference sequence). The CDR3 loop is CASSIGAGNRYGYTF. The CDR3 region has the DNA TGTGCCAGTAGTATCGGGGCAGGGAACCGCTATGGCTACACCTTC.

This clonotype has only a few counts. This chain links TRBV12-3 or TRBV12-4 with TRBJ1-2; TRBD1 agrees at 7 bases. The CDR3 totals 13 residues. With V trimmed by 5 bases and J by 6 bases, 6 bases remained unmatched. In DNA form, the CDR3 reads TGTGCCAGCAGTCTGACAGGGTATAATGGCTACACCTTC. Translation gives CASSLTGYNGYTF.

This clonotype is medium-sized (0.01 to 0.1%) by share. This chain uses TRBV2 with TRBJ2-6; 10 bases map to TRBD1. V shed 7 bases and J 1 base; nucleotides not matched to a gene: 13. The CDR3 consists of 19 residues. CDR1 SNHLY and CDR2 FYNNEI come from the germline V gene. The CDR3 spells CASTPGQGYPGSGANVLTF. The CDR3, as DNA: TGTGCCAGCACTCCGGGACAGGGGTATCCCGGTTCTGGGGCCAACGTCCTGACTTTC.

This clonotype ranks as medium-sized. The gene calls are TRBV7-9 and TRBJ1-2, with 7 nucleotides matching TRBD1. There are 15 residues in the CDR3. Germline CDR1 and CDR2: SEHNR and FQNEAQ (reference sequence). Trimming cost V 5 bases and J 8 bases; bases outside gene matches: 14. The CDR3 region has the DNA TGTGCCAGCAGCGGAGGGGACAGTACTTATGAGGGCTACACCTTC. It yields the protein CASSGGDSTYEGYTF.

This clonotype was seen repeatedly, ten times or more. The chain joins TRBV6-4 to TRBJ1-1; D is uncertain. The CDR3 has 12 residues. Trimming took off 4 bases at V and 3 bases at J, with 6 bases between the two ends. Germline V lookup: CDR1 MRHNA, CDR2 SNTAGT. For the CDR3, the DNA is TGTGCCAGCAGTGTCTCCCACACTGAAGCTTTCTTT. Translating gives CASSVSHTEAFF.

This clonotype is classed as medium-sized. The chain combines TRBV7-9 with TRBJ2-2, with 11 bases aligning to TRBD2. Germline CDR1 is SEHNR and CDR2 is FQNEAQ (reference sequence). V dropped 5 bases and J dropped 5; count of bases not matched to a gene: 10. This CDR3 is built from 17 residues. For the CDR3, the DNA is TGTGCCAGCAGCCCTCGACTAGCGGGGCGAGGGACCGGGGAGCTGTTTTTT. The encoded protein is CASSPRLAGRGTGELFF.

At least ten counts were recorded for this clonotype. The chain combines TRBV12-3 or TRBV12-4 with TRBJ2-7; D is possibly TRBD1 or TRBD2 (5 bases each). This CDR3 region has 16 residues. V lost 3 bases to trimming and J lost 2 bases, with 17 bases between them. The CDR3 loop is CASSLSWDASPYEQYF. The CDR3 DNA is TGTGCCAGCAGTTTGAGCTGGGACGCATCTCCCTACGAGCAGTACTTC.

This clonotype has a count of ten or more. The chain has TRBV6-5 and TRBJ1-1; D uncertain. In germline, CDR1 is MNHEY, CDR2 SVGAGI. Deletions cut 0 bases from V and 1 base from J, with 12 bases between. CDR3 length equals 16 residues. The CDR3 region is CASSYSKLTANTEAFF. The DNA of the CDR3 is TGTGCCAGCAGTTACTCGAAATTGACGGCGAACACTGAAGCTTTCTTT.

Ten or more counts support this clonotype. The chain is built from TRBV7-3 and TRBJ2-7; 7 bases match TRBD1. The CDR3 loop spans 13 amino acids. In germline, CDR1 is SGHTA, CDR2 FQGTGA. With 5 bases clipped from V and 3 bases from J, the junction kept 4 bases outside the gene matches. The CDR3 DNA sequence: TGTGCCAGCAGCATCGGACAGGACTACGAGCAGTACTTC. Translating it yields CASSIGQDYEQYF.

By share, this clonotype counts as medium-sized. The V and J genes are TRBV20-1 and TRBJ1-6; D is possibly TRBD1 (6 bases). This CDR3 has 15 residues. V was pared by 3 bases and J by 5 bases, with 14 bases between. Looked up from germline, CDR1 is DFQATT and CDR2 is SNEGSKA (reference sequence). The CDR3: CSARSSGADNSPLHF. CDR3 coding DNA: TGCAGTGCTAGGTCATCAGGGGCCGATAATTCACCCCTCCACTTT.

In this sample, this clonotype turned up many times. The chain has TRBV7-9 and TRBJ2-1; 7 bases fit TRBD2. This CDR3 is built from 19 residues. With 4 bases clipped from V and 3 bases from J, the junction kept 18 bases outside the gene matches. CDR1 SEHNR and CDR2 FQNEAQ come from the germline V gene (reference sequence). DNA for the CDR3: TGTGCCAGCAGCTCCCTTCAAGGTCCGAAGGCTAGCGGCTACAATGAGCAGTTCTTC. Translated, it gives CASSSLQGPKASGYNEQFF.

The chain joins TRBV30 to TRBJ2-7; D gene uncertain. This CDR3 spans 13 amino acids. Per germline, CDR1 GTSNPN and CDR2 SVGIG (reference sequence). V lost 0 bases to trimming and J lost 3 bases, with 9 bases between them. The CDR3 nucleotides read TGTGCCTGGAGTGTACGGCAGGACTACGAGCAGTACTTC. Translation gives CAWSVRQDYEQYF.

This clonotype is medium-sized by share. This chain uses TRBV5-1 with TRBJ1-4, with D maybe TRBD1 (5 bases). The CDR3 loop spans 15 amino acids. V was shortened by 1 base and J by 5 bases, with 12 bases between the two germline ends. Germline loops: CDR1 SGHRS, CDR2 YFSETQ. In DNA, the CDR3 is TGCGCCAGCAGCTTGATGGGGGAGAGGAATGAAAAACTGTTTTTT. Protein product: CASSLMGERNEKLFF.

The V and J genes are TRBV27 and TRBJ2-3; D unresolved. The CDR3 is 14 residues long. Germline V gives CDR1 MNHEY, CDR2 SMNVEV (reference sequence). V dropped 5 bases and J dropped 2 bases, with 11 bases sitting between them. The CDR3 nucleotides are TGTGCCAGCAGTCCCTCTCCTGCCACAGATACGCAGTATTTT. This codes for CASSPSPATDTQYF.

This clonotype was observed a handful of times. This may be a read error: a much more frequent sequence differs by one nucleotide. V and J are TRBV9 and TRBJ2-7; D is perhaps TRBD1 (6 bases). Between the trimmed V and J ends, which lost 0 bases and 5 bases, there was a span of 12 bases. Germline CDR1 SGDLS, CDR2 YYNGEE. The CDR3 runs to 14 residues. DNA for the CDR3: TGTGCCAGCAGCGTAGGAAGGGGGTCCCACGAGCAGTACTTC. Translation: CASSVGRGSHEQYF.